This T cell receptor (beta chain) was captured in a study of response to subunit inactivated influenza vaccine. Study-level results: Only a handful of new T cells, the authors suggested, are recruited with each seasonal influenza vaccination.

TCRdb re-called the RT-PCR reads through MiXCR, storing one row per CDR3 protein. The sample gives hundreds of thousands of distinct CDR3 sequences, approximately 12% of which show up once; roughly 10% is in the top ten. This clonotype has a count of ten or more. Its antigen is unidentified. The CDR3 sequence is 12 residues long. Germline-derived CDR1 and CDR2 are SEHNR and FQNEAQ (reference sequence). V was cut by 6 bases and J by 5 bases, with 8 bases left in between. The source of this sequence is a man in his fifties who received an inactivated influenza vaccine. The gene calls are TRBV7-9 and TRBJ2-1; the D is unclear. Sequencing used PBMCs from blood, obtained on the day of vaccination. CDR3: CASSRLNNEQFF. The DNA of the CDR3 is TGTGCCAGCAGTCGACTGAACAATGAGCAGTTCTTC.